This T cell receptor beta chain is drawn from a study of early T cells in non-severe SARS-CoV-2 infection. Study observations and caveats: VDJdb-based matching was biased toward anti-spike CD8 responses and missed private and CD4 specificities.

This clonotype was recorded many times. Its antigen is currently unknown. Unique molecular identifiers were added to individual cDNA molecules. TCRdb fed the 5' RACE reads into MiXCR, producing one record per CDR3 protein. The top ten clones hold about 7.6% of a sample with about 100,000 distinct CDR3 sequences, around 10% of them seen once. The receptor's source is an adult who was a healthcare worker with PCR-confirmed SARS-CoV-2 infection or an uninfected control (not recorded which). The source material was whole blood.

CDR3 sequence: CSAEVQGSYEQYF. In DNA, the CDR3 is TGCAGTGCTGAGGTCCAGGGGTCCTACGAGCAGTACTTC. This chain joins TRBV20-1 and TRBJ2-7; possible D gene TRBD1, 6 bases. The V end lost 5 bases, the J end lost 1 base, and 12 bases lay between the germline ends. The germline gives CDR1 DFQATT, CDR2 SNEGSKA (reference sequence). The CDR3 is 13 amino acids.